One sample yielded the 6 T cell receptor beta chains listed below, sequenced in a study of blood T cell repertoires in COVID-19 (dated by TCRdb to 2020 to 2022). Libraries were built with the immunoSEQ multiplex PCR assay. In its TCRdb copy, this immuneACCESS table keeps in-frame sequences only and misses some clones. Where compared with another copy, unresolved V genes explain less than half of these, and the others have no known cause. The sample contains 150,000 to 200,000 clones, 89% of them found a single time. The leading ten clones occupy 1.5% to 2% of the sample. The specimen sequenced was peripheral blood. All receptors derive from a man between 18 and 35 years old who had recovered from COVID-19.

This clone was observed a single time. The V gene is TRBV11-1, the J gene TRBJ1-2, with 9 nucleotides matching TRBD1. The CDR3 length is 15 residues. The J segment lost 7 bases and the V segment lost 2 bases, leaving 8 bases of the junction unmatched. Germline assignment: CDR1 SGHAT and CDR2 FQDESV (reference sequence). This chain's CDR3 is CASSLPGQGIGGYTF. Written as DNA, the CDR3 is TGTGCCAGCAGCTTACCGGGACAGGGAATCGGTGGCTACACCTTC.

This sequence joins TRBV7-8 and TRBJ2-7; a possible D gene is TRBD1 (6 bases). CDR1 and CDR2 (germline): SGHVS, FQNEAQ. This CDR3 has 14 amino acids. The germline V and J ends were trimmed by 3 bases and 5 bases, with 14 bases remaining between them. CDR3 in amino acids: CASSFTTGGNEQYF. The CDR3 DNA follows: TGTGCCAGCAGCTTCACGACAGGTGGTAACGAGCAGTACTTC.

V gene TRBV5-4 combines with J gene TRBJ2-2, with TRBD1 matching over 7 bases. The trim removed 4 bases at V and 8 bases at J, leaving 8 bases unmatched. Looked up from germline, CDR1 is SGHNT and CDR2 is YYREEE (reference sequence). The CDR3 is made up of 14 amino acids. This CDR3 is CASSTRQGPGELFF. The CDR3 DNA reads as TGTGCCAGCAGCACGCGACAGGGCCCGGGGGAGCTGTTTTTT.

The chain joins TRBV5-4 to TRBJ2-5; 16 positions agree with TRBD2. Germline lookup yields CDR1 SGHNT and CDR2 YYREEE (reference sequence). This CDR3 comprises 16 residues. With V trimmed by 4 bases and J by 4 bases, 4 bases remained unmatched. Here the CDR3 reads CASSPGTSGRGETQYF. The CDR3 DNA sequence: TGTGCCAGCAGCCCGGGGACTAGCGGGAGGGGAGAGACCCAGTACTTC.

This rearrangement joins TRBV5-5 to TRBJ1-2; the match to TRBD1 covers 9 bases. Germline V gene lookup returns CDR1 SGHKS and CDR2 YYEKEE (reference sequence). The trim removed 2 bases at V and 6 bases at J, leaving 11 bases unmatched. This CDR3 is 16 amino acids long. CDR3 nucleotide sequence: TGTGCCAGCAGCTTAAACCGGGACAGGGTGCTAAATGGCTACACCTTC. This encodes CASSLNRDRVLNGYTF.

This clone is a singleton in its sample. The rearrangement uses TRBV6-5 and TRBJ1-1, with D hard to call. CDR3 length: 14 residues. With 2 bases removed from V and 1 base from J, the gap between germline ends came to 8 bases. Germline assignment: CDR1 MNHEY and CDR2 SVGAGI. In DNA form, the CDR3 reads TGTGCCAGCAGTTACGGGCCGTCGAACACTGAAGCTTTCTTT. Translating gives CASSYGPSNTEAFF.